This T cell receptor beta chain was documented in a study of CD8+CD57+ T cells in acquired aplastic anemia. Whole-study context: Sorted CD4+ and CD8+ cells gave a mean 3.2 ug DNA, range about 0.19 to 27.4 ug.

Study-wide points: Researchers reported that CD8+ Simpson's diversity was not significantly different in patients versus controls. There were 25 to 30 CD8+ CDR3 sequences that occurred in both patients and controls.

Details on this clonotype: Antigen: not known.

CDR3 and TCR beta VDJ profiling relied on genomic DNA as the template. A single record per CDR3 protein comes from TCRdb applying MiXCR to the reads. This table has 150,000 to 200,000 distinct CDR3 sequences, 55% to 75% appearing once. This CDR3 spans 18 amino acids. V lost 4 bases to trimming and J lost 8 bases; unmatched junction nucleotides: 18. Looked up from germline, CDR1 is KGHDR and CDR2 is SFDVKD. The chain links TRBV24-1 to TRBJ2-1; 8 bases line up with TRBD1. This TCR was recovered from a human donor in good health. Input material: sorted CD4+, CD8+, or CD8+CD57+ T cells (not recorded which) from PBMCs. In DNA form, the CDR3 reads TGTGCCACCAGTGACCACCCCACCGGACAGGGTTTCTTCGATGAGCAGTTCTTC. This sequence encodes CATSDHPTGQGFFDEQFF.